This record covers a single TCR beta chain. Its antigen is unidentified. These data come from a study of blood T cell dynamics during melanoma immunotherapy. Study details: Metastatic melanoma patients received first-line pembrolizumab or nivolumab plus ipilimumab. Study-level results: Among sorted CD8+ subsets, immune-effector cells had the highest clonality and cell-free DNA similarity. The study could not tell melanoma-specific clones from general immune activation.

The V and J ends lost 4 bases and 4 bases, in that order; junction bases with no gene match: 10. CDR1 and CDR2 from the germline V gene are LGHNA and YSLEER. This CDR3 is built from 17 residues. All DNA from each sorted CD8+ subset was loaded. The method was immunoSEQ multiplex PCR; TCRdb's version includes in-frame clones alone and lacks a portion of them. The table lists over 10,000 clones, around 91% of them singletons. As for time point: week 3, after first cycle of checkpoint inhibitor. The chain employs TRBV4-3 and TRBJ2-2; the match to TRBD2 covers 9 bases. The starting material was effector memory CD8+ T cells from blood, obtained from a patient treated with checkpoint blockade. This TCR derives from a human donor with melanoma. The chain's CDR3 is CASSPQLAGEGTGELFF. DNA for the CDR3: TGCGCCAGCAGCCCCCAATTAGCGGGAGAGGGCACCGGGGAGCTGTTTTTT.